These T cell receptor beta chains were read from a single sample in a study of neurological immune-mediated disorders. A single record per CDR3 protein comes from TCRdb applying MiXCR to the 5' RACE reads. Among 26,000 or so distinct CDR3 sequences listed, 5% to 8% were seen once. The sequencing input was PBMCs. Receptors originate from a woman aged 45-60 years in good health. Both conserved end residues are part of each CDR3. Each record gives: clone size, V gene, D gene, J gene, CDR3 DNA, CDR3 protein. D genes are given only for firm matches. A clone size is listed for some rows: how often the clone was seen (once, few, many), or a class if it is expanded.

many	TRBV10-2	-	TRBJ1-1	TGCGCCAGCAGGAGGACAGTGGACGGGAACGCTTTCTTT	CASRRTVDGNAFF
many	TRBV15	-	TRBJ2-3	TGTGCCACCAGCAGAGATTTTACCGGCACAGATACGCAGTATTTT	CATSRDFTGTDTQYF
many	TRBV6-5	TRBD1	TRBJ2-5	TGTGCCAGCAGTACGTATAGAACAGGGGAAGAGACCCAGTACTTC	CASSTYRTGEETQYF
medium-sized	TRBV10-3	-	TRBJ2-2	TGTGCCATCAGTGAGTCGAGGGCAGGTCCCGGGGAGCTGTTTTTT	CAISESRAGPGELFF
many	TRBV6-2/TRBV6-3	-	TRBJ2-2	TGTGCCAGCACCGTTAGGGGTGGTCTTCCCCTCACCGGGGAGCTGTTTTTT	CASTVRGGLPLTGELFF
many	TRBV20-1	TRBD1	TRBJ2-7	TGCAGTGCTAGCACTCCCGGGACAGGAAAAGACGAGCAGTACTTC	CSASTPGTGKDEQYF
many	TRBV11-2	TRBD2	TRBJ2-3	TGTGCCAGCAGCACCCGCAGGACTAGCGGGAGTATTGCAGATACGCAGTATTTT	CASSTRRTSGSIADTQYF
many	TRBV27	-	TRBJ1-1	TGTGCCAGCAGCCACCCTCAGGGTTCTGAAGCTTTCTTT	CASSHPQGSEAFF
medium-sized	TRBV29-1	TRBD1	TRBJ1-2	TGCAGCGTCCCCGACAGGGGGCGAGGGGATGGCTACACCTTC	CSVPDRGRGDGYTF
many	TRBV6-1	-	TRBJ1-4	TGTGCCAGCAGTGATCACGCCCGCGGATGGAATGAAAAACTGTTTTTT	CASSDHARGWNEKLFF
many	TRBV28	-	TRBJ2-2	TGTGCCACCTCGGACGGACGGATGGGCACCGGGGAGCTGTTTTTT	CATSDGRMGTGELFF
many	TRBV5-6	TRBD2	TRBJ2-1	TGTGCCAGCAGTTCGACTAGCGGGGAGTACAATGAGCAGTTCTTC	CASSSTSGEYNEQFF
many	TRBV19	-	TRBJ1-5	TGTGCCACCCGGAGGATGGGTAATAGCAATCAGCCCCAGCATTTT	CATRRMGNSNQPQHF
many	TRBV5-6	-	TRBJ2-5	TGTGCCAGCAGCTTAACGGGGAAGACCCAGTACTTC	CASSLTGKTQYF
few	TRBV11-3	-	TRBJ2-2	TGTGCCAGCAGCTTAGGGTTAGGCGGGGAGCTGTTTTTT	CASSLGLGGELFF
many	TRBV12-3/TRBV12-4	TRBD2	TRBJ2-7	TGTGCCAGCAGAAGGGGAGGGAATCCCCACGAGCAGTACTTC	CASRRGGNPHEQYF
many	TRBV20-1	TRBD1	TRBJ2-7	TGCAGTGCCAACGCCCTTGGACAGGTGAACTCCTACGAGCAGTACTTC	CSANALGQVNSYEQYF
many	TRBV28	-	TRBJ2-7	TGTGCCAGCAGTGAGACCGGGGGCTACGAGCAGTACTTC	CASSETGGYEQYF
many	TRBV20-1	-	TRBJ1-1	TGCAGTGCTAGAAGGTCAGGGGAGAAGAACACTGAAGCTTTCTTT	CSARRSGEKNTEAFF
many	TRBV7-8	-	TRBJ1-1	TGTGCCAGCAGCACACGCGCCGGGGCTGGAGGTACTGAAGCTTTCTTT	CASSTRAGAGGTEAFF
-	TRBV5-8	-	TRBJ2-1	TGTGCCAGCACCGACCTAGAGGATGAGCAGTTCTTC	CASTDLEDEQFF
many	TRBV5-1	-	TRBJ2-7	TGCGCCAGCAGCTTGGGGGGAACAATCGCCGAGCAGTACTTC	CASSLGGTIAEQYF
many	TRBV6-2/TRBV6-3	TRBD2	TRBJ2-2	TGTGCCAGCGAAGTCGGAGCGGGAGGGCCCGACACCGGGGAGCTGTTTTTT	CASEVGAGGPDTGELFF
many	TRBV4-3	TRBD1	TRBJ1-5	TGCGCCAGCAGCCCCTCCACAGGGGTCAATCAGCCCCAGCATTTT	CASSPSTGVNQPQHF
many	TRBV20-1	TRBD2	TRBJ2-1	TGCAGTGCTAGAGAAACTAGCGGGAGGGCCAGTGAGCAGTTCTTC	CSARETSGRASEQFF
many	TRBV20-1	-	TRBJ2-1	TGCAGTGCTAACACCGACAGCCCTCCCTACAATGAGCAGTTCTTC	CSANTDSPPYNEQFF
medium-sized	TRBV9	-	TRBJ2-2	TGTGCCAGCAGGGCATCTGGCGGGGAGCTGTTTTTT	CASRASGGELFF
many	TRBV10-3	-	TRBJ1-2	TGTGCCATCAGTGGTTCAGGGCCTCCTGGCTACACCTTC	CAISGSGPPGYTF
many	TRBV12-3/TRBV12-4	-	TRBJ2-3	TGTGCCAGCAGGACTCTAGCGTGGACAGATACGCAGTATTTT	CASRTLAWTDTQYF
many	TRBV6-6	TRBD2	TRBJ2-3	TGTGCCAGCAGAGCGGGGGGCCGCACAGATACGCAGTATTTT	CASRAGGRTDTQYF
many	TRBV4-1	-	TRBJ2-3	TGCGCCAGCAGCCAAGGGGTAAACACAGATACGCAGTATTTT	CASSQGVNTDTQYF
many	TRBV6-1	-	TRBJ1-5	TGTGCCAGCAGTGCTGGAGGACTAGGGACACCCGTCGGTCAGCCCCAGCATTTT	CASSAGGLGTPVGQPQHF
-	TRBV5-1	-	TRBJ2-7	TGCGCCAGCAGCTTGCATTTTCTCCCAGCGGCCTCATCCTACGAGCAGTACTTC	CASSLHFLPAASSYEQYF
many	TRBV15	TRBD1	TRBJ2-2	TGTGCCACCAGGAGGGTTCCGTTACAGGGGAGCACCGGGGAGCTGTTTTTT	CATRRVPLQGSTGELFF
-	TRBV19	-	TRBJ2-1	TGTGCCAGTAGCGATACAGGGAATGAGCAGTTCTTC	CASSDTGNEQFF
many	TRBV12-3/TRBV12-4	-	TRBJ2-4	TGTGCCAGCAGTTTGGGAGTGCTAGCCAAAAACATTCAGTACTTC	CASSLGVLAKNIQYF
medium-sized	TRBV5-1	-	TRBJ2-1	TGCGCCAGCAGTGAGGTAGGGTACAATGAGCAGTTCTTC	CASSEVGYNEQFF
many	TRBV12-3/TRBV12-4	-	TRBJ1-2	TGTGCCAGCAGCCCCGACAGTTACTATGGCTACACCTTC	CASSPDSYYGYTF
many	TRBV5-1	TRBD2	TRBJ2-2	TGCGCCAGCAGCTCCCAGACTAGCGGCACCGGGGAGCTGTTTTTT	CASSSQTSGTGELFF
many	TRBV20-1	TRBD1	TRBJ2-1	TGCAGTGCTATAAGGGACAGGGGAAATGAGCAGTTCTTC	CSAIRDRGNEQFF
many	TRBV7-9	-	TRBJ1-6	TGTGCCGGTATGATGGGGGACTCCTATAATTCACCCCTCCACTTT	CAGMMGDSYNSPLHF
-	TRBV6-2/TRBV6-3	-	TRBJ2-3	TGTGCCAGCAGTAATGCCTGGGGCGCAGATACGCAGTATTTT	CASSNAWGADTQYF
many	TRBV20-1	TRBD2	TRBJ2-1	TGCAGTGCTAGGGGACTAGCGGGAGGAGGTGAGCAGTTCTTC	CSARGLAGGGEQFF
many	TRBV24-1	-	TRBJ1-5	TGTGCCACCAGCCCCTCATTGGGGGGCAATCAGCCCCAGCATTTT	CATSPSLGGNQPQHF
many	TRBV9	-	TRBJ2-3	TGTGCCAGCAGCGTAGGAGGCTCCGGCACAGATACGCAGTATTTT	CASSVGGSGTDTQYF
many	TRBV20-1	TRBD2	TRBJ2-3	TGCAGTGCTAGAGGGCCGGGGGGTACGCAGTATTTT	CSARGPGGTQYF
-	TRBV20-1	-	TRBJ2-7	TGCAGTGCTAGGGTTAATGGTCTGGACGAGCAGTACTTC	CSARVNGLDEQYF
many	TRBV20-1	TRBD1	TRBJ1-2	TGCAGTGCCCCACGGGACAGGGCGAATGGCTACACCTTC	CSAPRDRANGYTF
many	TRBV7-9	TRBD1	TRBJ1-2	TGTGCCAGCAGCCCTAACAGGGGAAACTACACCTTC	CASSPNRGNYTF
many	TRBV20-1	TRBD1	TRBJ2-2	TGCAGTGCTCCACCACAGGGGTACACCGGGGAGCTGTTTTTT	CSAPPQGYTGELFF
many	TRBV6-5	-	TRBJ1-3	TGTGCCAGCAGTTTCACCACAGGATCTGGAAACACCATATATTTT	CASSFTTGSGNTIYF
many	TRBV7-9	-	TRBJ2-3	TGTGCCAGCAGCTTCGGACAGAACACAGATACGCAGTATTTT	CASSFGQNTDTQYF